This T cell receptor (beta chain) was captured by sequencing in a study of T cells after yellow fever vaccination. Overall study context: Fractions of limited cellularity were prepared by means of SMART-Seq v4 Ultra Low Input.

CDR3 length: 13 residues. From germline, CDR1 is LNHDA and CDR2 SQIVND (reference sequence). V lost 5 bases to trimming and J lost 5 bases, with 12 bases between them. Ten or more counts support this clonotype. TCRdb re-called the 5' RACE reads with MiXCR, one entry per CDR3 protein. Of approximately 110,000 distinct CDR3 sequences in the sample, under 8.5% were seen once. This clonotype originated in a man aged 18 to 30 who received the YFV17D yellow fever vaccine. This sequence joins TRBV19 and TRBJ2-5; D gene unclear. Material: CD4+ T cells sorted from PBMCs, obtained approximately 11 days after the first yellow fever vaccination. The CDR3 nucleotides read TGTGCCAGTAGTGCGACGAATCGCGAGACCCAGTACTTC. Residues: CASSATNRETQYF.